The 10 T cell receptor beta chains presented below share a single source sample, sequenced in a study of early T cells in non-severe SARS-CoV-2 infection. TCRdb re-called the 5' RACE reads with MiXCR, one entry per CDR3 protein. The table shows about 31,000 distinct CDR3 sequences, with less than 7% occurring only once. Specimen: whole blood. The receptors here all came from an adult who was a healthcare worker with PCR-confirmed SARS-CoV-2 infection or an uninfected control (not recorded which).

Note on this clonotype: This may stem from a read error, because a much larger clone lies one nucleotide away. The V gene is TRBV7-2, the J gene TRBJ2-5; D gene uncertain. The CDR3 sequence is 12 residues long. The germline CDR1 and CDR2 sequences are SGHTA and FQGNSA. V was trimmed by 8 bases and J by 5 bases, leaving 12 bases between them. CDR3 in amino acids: CASCYVGETQYF. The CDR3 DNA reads TGTGCCAGCTGCTACGTAGGGGAGACCCAGTACTTC.

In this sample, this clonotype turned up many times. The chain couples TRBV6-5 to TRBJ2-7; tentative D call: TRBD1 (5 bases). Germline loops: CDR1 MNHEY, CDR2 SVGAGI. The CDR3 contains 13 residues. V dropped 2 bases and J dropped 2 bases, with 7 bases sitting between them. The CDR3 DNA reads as TGTGCCAGCAGTTACGGCAGGGCCTACGAGCAGTACTTC. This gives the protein CASSYGRAYEQYF.

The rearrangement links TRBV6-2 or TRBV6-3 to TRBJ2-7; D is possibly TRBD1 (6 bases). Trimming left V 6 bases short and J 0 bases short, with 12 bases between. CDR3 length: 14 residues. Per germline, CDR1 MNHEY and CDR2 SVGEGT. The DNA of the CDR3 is TGTGCCAGCAGCGACCGGGACACCTCCTACGAGCAGTACTTC. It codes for CASSDRDTSYEQYF.

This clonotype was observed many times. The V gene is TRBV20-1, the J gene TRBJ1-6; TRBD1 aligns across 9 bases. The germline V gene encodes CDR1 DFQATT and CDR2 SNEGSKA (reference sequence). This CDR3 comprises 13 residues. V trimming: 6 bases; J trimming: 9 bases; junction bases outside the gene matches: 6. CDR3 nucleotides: TGCAGTGCCCGGGACAGGGAGGGTTCACCCCTCCACTTT. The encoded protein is CSARDREGSPLHF.

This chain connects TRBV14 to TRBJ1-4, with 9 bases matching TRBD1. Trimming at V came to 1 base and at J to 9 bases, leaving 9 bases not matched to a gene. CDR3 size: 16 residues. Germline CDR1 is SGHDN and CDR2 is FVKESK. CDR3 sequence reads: CASSQAGTGIRKKLFF. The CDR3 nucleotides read TGTGCCAGCAGCCAAGCGGGGACAGGGATTCGTAAAAAACTGTTTTTT.

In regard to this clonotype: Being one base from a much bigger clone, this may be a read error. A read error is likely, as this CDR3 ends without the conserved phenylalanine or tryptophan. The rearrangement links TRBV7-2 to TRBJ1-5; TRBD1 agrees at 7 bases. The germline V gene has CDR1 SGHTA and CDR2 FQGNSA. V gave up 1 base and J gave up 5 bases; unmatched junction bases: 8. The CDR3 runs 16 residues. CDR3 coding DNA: TGTGCCAGCAGCTTAGTTGGAGGGGGCAAGGATCAGCCCCAGCATTAT. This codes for CASSLVGGGKDQPQHY.

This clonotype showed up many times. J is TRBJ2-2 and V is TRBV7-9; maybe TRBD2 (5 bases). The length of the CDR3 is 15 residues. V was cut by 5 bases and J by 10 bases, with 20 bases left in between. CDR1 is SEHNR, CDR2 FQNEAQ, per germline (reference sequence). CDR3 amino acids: CASSPRGGRASELFF. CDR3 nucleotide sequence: TGTGCCAGCAGCCCCCGGGGTGGCCGCGCCTCGGAGCTGTTTTTT. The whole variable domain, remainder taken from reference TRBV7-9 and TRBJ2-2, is DTGVSQNPRHKITKRGQNVTFRCDPISEHNRLYWYRQTLGQGPEFLTYFQNEAQLEKSRLLSDRFSAERPKGSFSTLEIQRTEQGDSAMYLCASSPRGGRASELFFGEGSRLTVL.

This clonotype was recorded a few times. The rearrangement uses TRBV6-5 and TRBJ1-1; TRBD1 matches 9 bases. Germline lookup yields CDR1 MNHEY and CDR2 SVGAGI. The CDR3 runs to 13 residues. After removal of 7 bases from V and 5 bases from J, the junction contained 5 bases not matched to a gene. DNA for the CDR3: TGTGCCAGCACCTTGGACAGGGGAACTGAAGCTTTCTTT. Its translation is CASTLDRGTEAFF.

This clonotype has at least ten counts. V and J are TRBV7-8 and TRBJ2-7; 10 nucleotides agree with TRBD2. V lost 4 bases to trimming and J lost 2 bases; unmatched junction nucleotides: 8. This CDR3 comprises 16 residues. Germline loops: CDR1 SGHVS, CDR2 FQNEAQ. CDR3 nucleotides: TGTGCCAGCAGCTCAGGGAGGCTAGCGGGAGCCTACGAGCAGTACTTC. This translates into CASSSGRLAGAYEQYF.

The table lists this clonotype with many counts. The CDR3 is CASSQAGLNTEAFF. The CDR3 bases are TGTGCCAGCAGTCAGGCAGGTTTGAACACTGAAGCTTTCTTT. This chain joins TRBV25-1 and TRBJ1-1, with no clear D. The CDR3 spans 14 residues. V was shortened by 5 bases and J by 0 bases, with 10 bases between the two germline ends. The V gene's germline CDR1 is MGHDK and CDR2 SYGVNS.